This TCR beta chain stems from a study of human T cells and chemical hapten exposure. For the study at large: Patients' scalps got diphenylcyclopropenone weekly throughout the approximately 25-week study.

TCRdb ran MiXCR on the RACE reads and lists one entry per CDR3 protein. The sample contains about 62,000 distinct CDR3 sequences, 6.5% to 8.5% of which appear only once. Findings and caveats of the study: Higher patch test scores went with higher counts of PT1 expanded TCRs.

Germline V gene lookup returns CDR1 SGHTA and CDR2 FQGNSA. V lost 5 bases, J lost 0 bases, and 10 bases lay in between. The CDR3 is 14 amino acids. There are many counts of this clonotype. What it recognizes is unknown. Time point described: pre-sensitization, week 0. Treatment meaning: therapeutic diphenylcyclopropenone sensitization with weekly scalp DPC. The study drew its donors from alopecia patients who were 18 to 70 years old and suitable for DPC. The sequencing here drew on whole blood, taken in connection with sensitization to the hapten diphenylcyclopropenone (DPC). The source is a woman aged 25 to 45 with alopecia areata. Some clones in this sample may be carry-over from other donors' samples. This chain joins TRBV7-2 and TRBJ1-1; no firm D call. The chain's CDR3 is CASSVNPLNTEAFF. DNA for the CDR3: TGTGCCAGCAGCGTCAACCCCCTGAACACTGAAGCTTTCTTT.